This T cell receptor (beta chain) was profiled in a study of blood T cell repertoires in COVID-19 (dated by TCRdb to between 2020 and 2021). Regarding the research as a whole: The collaborator samples originated in the United States, Italy and Spain and spanned the acute and convalescent phases of COVID-19. The material from the prospective study consisted of cDNA or gDNA derived from T cells, B-cell-depleted T cells, or PBMCs. Deeply sampled blood TCRbeta repertoires from subjects exposed to, actively infected with, or recovered from COVID-19 were included in the dataset. The repertoires were released in a freely available public database intended as a resource for research on the immune response to SARS-CoV-2. The samples were drawn from two sources: the first 160 participants of the ongoing ImmuneRACE study, and fewer than 1,500 subjects contributed by 6 global collaborators. A de-identified subject ID, COVID-19 status, age in years and sex were almost always included in the sample metadata. Where available, HLA class I and class II types were taken from metadata supplied by the sample provider and were not determined by assay-based typing.

Whole blood was collected in K2EDTA tubes by collaborating institutions according to the institutions' own protocols. Collaborator samples were shipped for TCRbeta analysis as frozen whole blood, isolated PBMCs, or DNA extracted from either sample type. From V the trimming removes 9 bases and from J it removes 7 bases, while the gene matches leave 11 bases of the junction unaccounted for. The CDR3 runs 14 amino acids, cysteine and phenylalanine included. Only the CDR3 DNA stays, 42 bases, in frame from base 1. Reading the germline V gene gives CDR1 SNHLY and CDR2 FYNNEI. Study-wide findings and limitations: The amount of clinical and demographic metadata varied by source and participant and was provided uncurated.

TCRbeta CDR3 regions were amplified from genomic DNA using the immunoSEQ Assay, a bias-controlled multiplex PCR. In the paper's pipeline: Within the assay, amplification of reference gene primers was used to estimate how many nucleated cells each sample contained. To quantify the absolute abundance of each unique TCRbeta CDR3 rearrangement, sequence reads were collapsed and filtered. Productive Simpson clonality was computed per sample as the square root of Simpson's diversity index over productive rearrangements. Here the immuneACCESS table is served through TCRdb, limited to in-frame sequences with V and J called. Missing clones are a known gap in these copies; in checked studies unresolved V genes cover under half, and the rest lacks a known reason. The V and J calls and clone size were taken over from that table, and D and trimming were inferred from the DNA. In this sample the table shows over 150,000 clones, around 83% of which occur a single time. The ten top clones hold approximately 13% of the sample.

This clone was observed a single time. Its target antigen remains unknown. No quality values exist for individual bases; no much larger clone is one base distant. The sequenced sample was peripheral blood. The sequence was collected from a human donor in a cohort sampled during active COVID-19. This chain joins TRBV2 to TRBJ1-4; 7 junctional bases match TRBD1. The nucleotides are TGTGCCAGGACTACGACAGGGAGGAGTGAAAAACTGTTTTTT. Translated, it reads CARTTTGRSEKLFF. Where the CDR3 stops, the reference TRBV2 and TRBJ1-4 genes take over; the full variable domain is EPEVTQTPSHQVTQMGQEVILRCVPISNHLYFYWYRQILGQKVEFLVSFYNNEISEKSEIFDDQFSVERPDGSNFTLKIRSTKLEDSAMYFCARTTTGRSEKLFFGSGTQLSVL.